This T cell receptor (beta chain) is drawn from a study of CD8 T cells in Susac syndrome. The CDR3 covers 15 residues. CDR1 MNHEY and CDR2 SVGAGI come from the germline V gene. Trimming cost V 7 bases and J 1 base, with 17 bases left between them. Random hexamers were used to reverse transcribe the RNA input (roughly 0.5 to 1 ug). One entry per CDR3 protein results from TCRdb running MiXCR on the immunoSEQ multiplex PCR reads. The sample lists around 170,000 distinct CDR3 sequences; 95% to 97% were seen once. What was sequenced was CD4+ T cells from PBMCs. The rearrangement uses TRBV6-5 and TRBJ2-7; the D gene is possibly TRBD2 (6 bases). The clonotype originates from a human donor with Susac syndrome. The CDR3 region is CASNFGGRGSYEQYV. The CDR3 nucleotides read TGTGCCAGCAATTTCGGAGGGCGTGGGTCCTACGAGCAGTACGTC.